This T cell receptor (beta chain) was identified during a study of ipilimumab plus nivolumab after autologous stem cell transplantation. Assay used: immunoSEQ multiplex PCR; TCRdb lists only in-frame clones, some missing. The repertoire includes about 21,000 clones, 77% of them detected once, and around 18% sits in the top ten. Patients got ipilimumab 1 mg/kg beginning 14 to 28 days post-transplant. Patients got 3 mg/kg IV nivolumab weeks 1, 4, 7, 10, then biweekly through week 26. This CDR3 region has 19 residues. Germline V gene data show CDR1 as SQVTM and CDR2 as ANQGSEA. This clone came up a few times. The antigen remains unidentified. Relative to the germline gene, one junction end is altered; a read error may explain this. Other DNA sequences in this specimen translate into the identical CDR3. Study results and limitations: TCR repertoire, Treg phenotype and gut microbiota reportedly support more study of this approach.

The sequence was collected from a male donor with diffuse large B-cell lymphoma. The sequenced sample was PBMCs, obtained in a trial of ipilimumab plus nivolumab as post-transplant consolidation. The V call is TRBV29-1, the J call TRBJ2-5, with TRBD2 matching over 8 bases. The CDR3 nucleotides are TGCCGCGTTGACGGGGGGGGCACTCGCGGGGGGACCAGCCAAGAGACCCAGTACTTC. Its translation is CRVDGGGTRGGTSQETQYF.